What follows are 23 T cell receptor beta chains derived from one specimen sequenced in a study of blood T cell repertoires in COVID-19. Libraries were prepared by immunoSEQ multiplex PCR; TCRdb keeps only in-frame clonotypes and omits some of them. The sample carries about 160,000 clones, about 85% recorded once. Sample: peripheral blood. Every receptor here comes from a woman between 45 and 65 years old with COVID-19, enrolled during active disease.

This clone appeared a single time. The chain carries TRBV5-1 and TRBJ2-3; TRBD2 matches 10 bases. CDR3 size: 18 residues. The ends lost 0 bases at V and 3 bases at J; junction bases unmatched: 10. In germline, CDR1 is SGHRS, CDR2 YFSETQ. This CDR3 reads CASSLVFSGGPKTDTQYF. As DNA, the CDR3 is TGCGCCAGCAGCTTGGTGTTTAGCGGGGGGCCAAAAACAGATACGCAGTATTTT.

This chain connects TRBV10-3 to TRBJ2-6, with D unresolved. V lost 2 bases to trimming and J lost 3 bases, with 8 bases between them. This CDR3 comprises 15 residues. In germline, CDR1 is ENHRY, CDR2 SYGVKD. CDR3 in amino acids: CAISEAIVGANVLTF. In nucleotides, the CDR3 is TGTGCCATCAGTGAGGCGATAGTTGGGGCCAACGTCCTGACTTTC.

The V call is TRBV25-1, the J call TRBJ2-3; 11 nucleotides line up with TRBD2. The CDR3 runs to 16 residues. Trimming took 3 bases from V and 2 from J; bases not matched to a gene: 4. CDR1 MGHDK and CDR2 SYGVNS come from the germline V gene. This CDR3 is CASSDTSGGPTDTQYF. The CDR3 DNA reads TGTGCCAGCAGTGATACTAGCGGGGGACCCACAGATACGCAGTATTTT.

This clone was recorded a few times. The chain recombines TRBV11-1 with TRBJ2-1; D perhaps matches TRBD2 (7 bases). Germline V gene sequence: CDR1 SGHAT, CDR2 FQDESV (reference sequence). V was pared by 5 bases and J by 7 bases, with 18 bases between. The CDR3 sequence is 15 residues long. In nucleotides, the CDR3 is TGTGCCAGCAGCCCATTGAGGGGGGGCCCAAATGAGCAGTTCTTC. It encodes CASSPLRGGPNEQFF.

This clone was seen just once. The V call is TRBV30, the J call TRBJ2-7; 8 nucleotides match TRBD1. The germline V gene has CDR1 GTSNPN and CDR2 SVGIG (reference sequence). The CDR3 is made up of 13 amino acids. V lost 8 bases, J lost 3 bases, and 9 bases stayed unmatched. The CDR3 DNA reads TGTGCCGGATCAGGGGGCGATTTCTACGAGCAGTACTTC. Protein product: CAGSGGDFYEQYF.

J is TRBJ2-5 and V is TRBV4-2, with D perhaps TRBD1 (5 bases). This CDR3 has 15 residues. Germline CDR1 reads LGHNA; CDR2 reads YNFKEQ. With 5 bases removed from V and 5 bases from J, the gap between germline ends came to 18 bases. The CDR3: CASSIGVGDGETQYF. CDR3 coding DNA: TGTGCCAGCAGCATAGGGGTAGGGGATGGGGAGACCCAGTACTTC.

This clone was detected only once. This sequence joins TRBV5-5 and TRBJ2-1; the match to TRBD1 covers 7 bases. The CDR3 is 15 amino acids. Per the germline V gene, CDR1 is SGHKS and CDR2 is YYEKEE (reference sequence). V shed 0 bases and J 5 bases; nucleotides not matched to a gene: 5. The CDR3 DNA sequence: TGTGCCAGCAGCTTGGCGGGACAGAAAGACAATGAGCAGTTCTTC. It yields the protein CASSLAGQKDNEQFF.

The gene calls are TRBV27 and TRBJ1-2; no clear D. CDR1 and CDR2 from the germline V gene are MNHEY and SMNVEV (reference sequence). The CDR3 loop spans 13 amino acids. The V and J ends lost 4 bases and 3 bases respectively, with 9 bases between them. CDR3 nucleotide sequence: TGTGCCAGCAGTTCCCGCGGTTACTATGGCTACACCTTC. Its protein product is CASSSRGYYGYTF.

The chain recombines TRBV29-1 with TRBJ1-1; the D gene is possibly TRBD1 (6 bases). The CDR3 consists of 18 residues. V lost 5 bases, J lost 0 bases, and 25 bases lay in between. The germline V gene encodes CDR1 SQVTM and CDR2 ANQGSEA. CDR3 sequence reads: CSVCPGHPAPKLNTEAFF. CDR3 coding DNA: TGCAGCGTTTGTCCGGGACACCCTGCCCCAAAGTTGAACACTGAAGCTTTCTTT.

This chain connects TRBV7-2 to TRBJ1-2; TRBD1 matches at 8 bases. CDR1 and CDR2 from the germline V gene are SGHTA and FQGNSA. The V gene end was trimmed by 4 bases and the J gene end by 7 bases; junction bases not matched to a gene: 11. The CDR3 length is 15 residues. DNA for the CDR3: TGTGCCAGCAGCTACACGTTGACAGGGGAAAGTGGCTACACCTTC. It specifies CASSYTLTGESGYTF.

This sequence joins TRBV24-1 and TRBJ2-1; D possibly corresponds to TRBD1 (6 bases). The V and J ends lost 4 bases and 5 bases respectively, with 17 bases between them. The CDR3 has 16 residues. CDR1 KGHDR and CDR2 SFDVKD come from the germline V gene. As DNA, the CDR3 is TGTGCCACCAGTGACTCGTTAGACAGGTCCAACAATGAGCAGTTCTTC. Protein: CATSDSLDRSNNEQFF.

V and J are TRBV5-1 and TRBJ1-4; 7 bases are shared with TRBD1. The V gene's germline CDR1 is SGHRS and CDR2 YFSETQ. The CDR3 runs 14 residues. With V trimmed by 9 bases and J by 3 bases, 8 bases remained unmatched. The CDR3 sequence is CATRGGTANEKLFF. The CDR3 nucleotides are TGCGCCACCCGAGGTGGGACAGCTAATGAAAAACTGTTTTTT.

The chain uses TRBV5-1 and TRBJ1-1; D ambiguous. Trimming stripped 0 bases from V and 7 bases from J, with 10 bases between. Germline CDR1 and CDR2: SGHRS and YFSETQ. The CDR3 runs to 13 residues. The CDR3 DNA reads as TGCGCCAGCAGCTTGGATTTAGCTGGTGAAGCTTTCTTT. Translated: CASSLDLAGEAFF.

J is TRBJ2-1 and V is TRBV2; 11 positions match TRBD1. This CDR3 spans 15 amino acids. Germline V CDR1 and CDR2: SNHLY, FYNNEI. The V and J ends lost 5 bases and 4 bases, in that order; junction bases with no gene match: 4. CDR3 nucleotides: TGTGCCAGCAGTCCCCGGGACAGGGGGTACAATGAGCAGTTCTTC. This gives the protein CASSPRDRGYNEQFF. Drawing the rest from reference TRBV2 and TRBJ2-1, the complete variable domain is EPEVTQTPSHQVTQMGQEVILRCVPISNHLYFYWYRQILGQKVEFLVSFYNNEISEKSEIFDDQFSVERPDGSNFTLKIRSTKLEDSAMYFCASSPRDRGYNEQFFGPGTRLTVL.

This chain joins TRBV3-1 (or the pseudogene TRBV3-2) and TRBJ2-5; 10 bases fit TRBD2. CDR3 length: 18 amino acids. CDR1 is LGHDT, CDR2 YNNKEL, per germline (reference sequence). V gave up 1 base and J gave up 4 bases; unmatched junction bases: 12. CDR3 coding DNA: TGTGCCAGCAGCCAAGTATATAGCGGGGGGCCAGGGGGAGAGACCCAGTACTTC. Translating it yields CASSQVYSGGPGGETQYF.

This clone occurred once. This chain joins TRBV4-2 and TRBJ1-5, with TRBD1 as a possible D gene (5 bases). Per the germline V gene, CDR1 is LGHNA and CDR2 is YNFKEQ. V lost 0 bases and J 7 bases, leaving 16 bases between the germline ends. The CDR3 length is 16 residues. The CDR3 nucleotides read TGTGCCAGCAGCCAAGATATGGATCTCAAGGGGCAGCCCCAGCATTTT. Protein sequence: CASSQDMDLKGQPQHF.

CDR3 DNA sequence: TGTGCCACCGAGGGATCCACCTACGAGCAGTACTTC. It codes for CATEGSTYEQYF. This chain links TRBV24-1 with TRBJ2-7; weak D call: TRBD2 (5 bases). Germline V gene lookup returns CDR1 KGHDR and CDR2 SFDVKD. The germline V and J ends were trimmed by 9 bases and 2 bases, with 10 bases remaining between them. This CDR3 is 12 amino acids long.

This clone occurred once. The V gene is TRBV6-4, the J gene TRBJ2-7, with TRBD2 as a possible D gene (6 bases). The V gene's germline CDR1 is MRHNA and CDR2 SNTAGT. This CDR3 contains 14 residues. Between the trimmed V and J ends, which lost 2 bases and 2 bases, there was a span of 10 bases. CDR3 region: CASSDREVPYEQYF. CDR3 bases: TGTGCCAGCAGTGACAGGGAGGTTCCCTACGAGCAGTACTTC.

The V call is TRBV3-1 (or the pseudogene TRBV3-2), the J call TRBJ1-2; D is unclear. CDR3 size: 15 residues. Germline CDR1 LGHDT, CDR2 YNNKEL (reference sequence). Trimming pared 4 bases from V and 4 bases from J, leaving 16 bases between. This CDR3 reads CASSPNPVSPYGYTF. CDR3 nucleotides: TGTGCCAGCAGCCCCAACCCAGTCTCACCCTATGGCTACACCTTC.

The table lists this clone with a count of one. The J gene is TRBJ2-7, the V gene TRBV5-5; D unclear. The ends were cut back, 0 bases at V and 0 bases at J, with 10 bases in the middle. CDR1 is SGHKS and CDR2 is YYEKEE in the germline V gene (reference sequence). There are 15 residues in the CDR3. DNA for the CDR3: TGTGCCAGCAGCTTGGAGCCAGGCACCTCCTACGAGCAGTACTTC. Protein: CASSLEPGTSYEQYF.

The J gene is TRBJ1-3, the V gene TRBV7-9; a possible D gene is TRBD1 (6 bases). Trimming shortened V by 5 bases and J by 1 base, and 12 bases separated the two germline ends. CDR3 size: 15 residues. The germline CDR1 and CDR2 sequences are SEHNR and FQNEAQ (reference sequence). The CDR3, as DNA: TGTGCCAGCAGCCCCGTGACAGGATCTGGAAACACCATATATTTT. Translated, it gives CASSPVTGSGNTIYF.

The chain recombines TRBV2 with TRBJ1-5; weak D call: TRBD1 (5 bases). The CDR3 has 13 amino acids. Trimming stripped 7 bases from V and 3 bases from J, with 10 bases between. Germline assignment: CDR1 SNHLY and CDR2 FYNNEI. For the CDR3, the DNA is TGTGCCAGCACCGTAGGGGTCAATCAGCCCCAGCATTTT. This sequence encodes CASTVGVNQPQHF.

This clone was seen a single time. V gene TRBV5-5 combines with J gene TRBJ1-1, with 8 bases fitting TRBD1. This CDR3 is 14 amino acids long. Germline trimming cut 0 bases from V and 7 bases from J; bases unmatched to any gene: 5. CDR1 is SGHKS and CDR2 is YYEKEE in the germline V gene (reference sequence). Here the CDR3 DNA reads TGTGCCAGCAGCTTGGAGGGACAGGACCTTGAAGCTTTCTTT. Translation gives CASSLEGQDLEAFF.